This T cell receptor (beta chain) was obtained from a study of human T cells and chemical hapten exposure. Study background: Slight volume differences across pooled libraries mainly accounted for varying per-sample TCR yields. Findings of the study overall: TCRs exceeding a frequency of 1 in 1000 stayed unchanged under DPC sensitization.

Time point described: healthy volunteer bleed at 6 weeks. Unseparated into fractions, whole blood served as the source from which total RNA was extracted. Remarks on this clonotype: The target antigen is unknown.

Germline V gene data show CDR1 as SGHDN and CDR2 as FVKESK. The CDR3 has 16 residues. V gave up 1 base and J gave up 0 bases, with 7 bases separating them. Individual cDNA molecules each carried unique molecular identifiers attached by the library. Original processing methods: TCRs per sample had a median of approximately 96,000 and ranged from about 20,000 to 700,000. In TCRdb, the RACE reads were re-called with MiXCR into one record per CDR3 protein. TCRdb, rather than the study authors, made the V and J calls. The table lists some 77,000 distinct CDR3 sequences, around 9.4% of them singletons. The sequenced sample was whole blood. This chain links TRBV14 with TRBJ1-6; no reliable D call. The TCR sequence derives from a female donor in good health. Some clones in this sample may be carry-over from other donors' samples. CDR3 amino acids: CASSQGLGSYNSPLHF. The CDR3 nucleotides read TGTGCCAGCAGCCAAGGGCTGGGCTCCTATAATTCACCCCTCCACTTT.